Shown below are 26 T cell receptor beta chains from a single sample sequenced in a study of blood T cell repertoires in COVID-19. Some clones are missing from TCRdb's copy, which holds only in-frame ones; the method was immunoSEQ multiplex PCR. The data show about 57,000 clones, about 90% seen once. Sequencing used peripheral blood. Receptor source: a woman at least 80 years old with COVID-19, enrolled during active disease.

V and J are TRBV6-5 and TRBJ2-3; TRBD2 matches at 8 bases. The CDR3 is 14 residues long. Germline V lookup: CDR1 MNHEY, CDR2 SVGAGI. V lost 8 bases to trimming and J lost 2 bases; unmatched junction nucleotides: 6. The CDR3 protein is CASAERGYTDTQYF. CDR3 nucleotides: TGTGCCAGCGCCGAGCGGGGGTACACAGATACGCAGTATTTT.

J is TRBJ1-4 and V is TRBV19; the D gene is possibly TRBD1 (5 bases). V dropped 7 bases and J dropped 2 bases, with 23 bases sitting between them. Germline CDR1 LNHDA, CDR2 SQIVND (reference sequence). The CDR3 is 18 residues long. In DNA, the CDR3 is TGTGCCAGTATGTTGGTGCTGCTGGGGCGGGAGACTAATGAAAAACTGTTTTTT. Protein: CASMLVLLGRETNEKLFF.

The rearrangement joins TRBV3-1 (or the pseudogene TRBV3-2) to TRBJ2-3, with 8 nucleotides matching TRBD2. CDR3 length: 13 residues. V shed 2 bases and J 9 bases; nucleotides not matched to a gene: 4. Germline V gene sequence: CDR1 LGHDT, CDR2 YNNKEL (reference sequence). The CDR3 loop reads CASSQPGLATQYF. CDR3 coding DNA: TGTGCCAGCAGCCAACCTGGACTAGCCACGCAGTATTTT.

The chain recombines TRBV18 with TRBJ2-7; tentatively, D is TRBD2 (6 bases). From germline, CDR1 is KGHSH and CDR2 LQKENI. This CDR3 region has 12 residues. V lost 3 bases to trimming and J lost 7 bases, with 10 bases between them. The chain's CDR3 is CASSPTAGEQYF. Written as DNA, the CDR3 is TGTGCCAGCTCACCCACGGCGGGGGAGCAGTACTTC.

This chain links TRBV25-1 with TRBJ1-2; 7 bases line up with TRBD1. V trimming: 3 bases; J trimming: 5 bases; junction bases outside the gene matches: 12. The V gene's germline CDR1 is MGHDK and CDR2 SYGVNS. The CDR3 length is 16 residues. The CDR3 sequence is CASSEARTGTAYGYTF. The CDR3 nucleotides read TGTGCCAGCAGTGAGGCCCGGACCGGGACAGCTTATGGCTACACCTTC.

The chain has TRBV6-5 and TRBJ1-1; weak D call: TRBD1 (5 bases). The CDR3 length is 13 residues. V lost 7 bases and J 0 bases, leaving 9 bases between the germline ends. Germline CDR1 is MNHEY and CDR2 is SVGAGI. The CDR3 DNA is TGTGCCAGCATTCAGGGATTGAACACTGAAGCTTTCTTT. Residues: CASIQGLNTEAFF.

The chain recombines TRBV5-1 with TRBJ2-3, with a possible D match to TRBD2 (8 bases). CDR1 and CDR2 from the germline V gene are SGHRS and YFSETQ. V lost 3 bases and J lost 12, with 20 bases in between. This CDR3 is 14 amino acids long. For the CDR3, the DNA is TGCGCCAGCAGCTCAGGGGGAGCGGGGGTTTCTCAGTATTTT. This translates into CASSSGGAGVSQYF.

This sequence joins TRBV29-1 and TRBJ2-5; the match to TRBD2 covers 9 bases. CDR3 length equals 13 residues. The V gene's germline CDR1 is SQVTM and CDR2 ANQGSEA. J lost 5 bases, V lost 7 bases, and 8 bases had no gene match. The CDR3 protein is CSASRGGRETQYF. The CDR3 DNA follows: TGCAGCGCATCGCGGGGGGGCCGTGAGACCCAGTACTTC. The complete variable domain, with remaining parts taken from reference TRBV29-1 and TRBJ2-5, reads SAVISQKPSRDICQRGTSLTIQCQVDSQVTMMFWYRQQPGQSLTLIATANQGSEATYESGFVIDKFPISRPNLTFSTLTVSNMSPEDSSIYLCSASRGGRETQYFGPGTRLLVL.

J is TRBJ1-1 and V is TRBV9; 9 positions agree with TRBD1. The germline V gene encodes CDR1 SGDLS and CDR2 YYNGEE. J was trimmed by 8 bases and V by 0 bases; bases with no gene match: 5. This CDR3 comprises 14 residues. CDR3 protein: CASSVAGGTGEAFF. CDR3 nucleotides: TGTGCCAGCAGCGTAGCAGGGGGGACAGGGGAAGCTTTCTTT.

The chain links TRBV7-2 to TRBJ1-5; D gene uncertain. Germline CDR1 is SGHTA and CDR2 is FQGNSA. The CDR3 sequence is 13 residues long. The V end was cut by 5 bases, the J end by 6 bases, with 11 bases between. The CDR3 sequence is CASSQKGAQPQHF. In DNA form, the CDR3 reads TGTGCCAGCAGCCAAAAAGGAGCTCAGCCCCAGCATTTT.

The CDR3 protein is CASSILKPAGEKLFF. Here the CDR3 DNA reads TGTGCCAGTAGTATCCTAAAGCCGGCGGGTGAAAAACTGTTTTTT. The rearrangement links TRBV19 to TRBJ1-4; D unclear. The CDR3 loop spans 15 amino acids. The germline V gene has CDR1 LNHDA and CDR2 SQIVND (reference sequence). V dropped 3 bases and J dropped 7 bases, with 15 bases sitting between them.

The chain recombines TRBV6-2 or TRBV6-3 with TRBJ1-1, with D tentatively TRBD1 (6 bases). Looked up from germline, CDR1 is MNHEY and CDR2 is SVGEGT. CDR3 length equals 14 residues. V dropped 6 bases and J dropped 1 base, with 12 bases sitting between them. CDR3 region: CASSLRTENTEAFF. The CDR3 DNA is TGTGCCAGCAGCCTCCGGACAGAGAACACTGAAGCTTTCTTT.

V usage is TRBV10-3 and J usage is TRBJ2-2; TRBD2 matches at 9 bases. Looked up from germline, CDR1 is ENHRY and CDR2 is SYGVKD. This CDR3 comprises 16 residues. The V segment lost 5 bases and the J segment 4 bases; nucleotides outside the gene matches: 8. The CDR3 sequence: CAISSGGPRGTGELFF. CDR3 DNA: TGTGCCATCAGTAGCGGGGGGCCAAGGGGCACCGGGGAGCTGTTTTTT.

The chain has TRBV6-5 and TRBJ2-1, with D possibly TRBD1 on 6 matching bases. The CDR3 runs 14 residues. V shed 6 bases and J shed 2 bases, with 11 bases lying between them. Germline lookup yields CDR1 MNHEY and CDR2 SVGAGI. In nucleotides, the CDR3 is TGTGCCAGCAGCTACCGGACAGCCTACAATGAGCAGTTCTTC. As protein: CASSYRTAYNEQFF.

This clone was detected only a few times. The genes are TRBV7-6 and TRBJ1-6, with a possible D match to TRBD1 (6 bases). The germline V gene encodes CDR1 SGHVS and CDR2 FNYEAQ. V was shortened by 1 base and J by 9 bases, with 16 bases between the two germline ends. CDR3 length equals 16 residues. The CDR3 DNA is TGTGCCAGCAGCTTAGACCCGAACACAGGGAGTTCACCCCTCCACTTT. Translating it yields CASSLDPNTGSSPLHF. Full variable domain (remainder filled in from reference TRBV7-6 and TRBJ1-6): GAGVSQSPRYKVTKRGQDVALRCDPISGHVSLYWYRQALGQGPEFLTYFNYEAQQDKSGLPNDRFSAERPEGSISTLTIQRTEQRDSAMYRCASSLDPNTGSSPLHFGNGTRLTVT.

V usage is TRBV30 and J usage is TRBJ1-1; 7 bases agree with TRBD1. Looked up from germline, CDR1 is GTSNPN and CDR2 is SVGIG (reference sequence). CDR3 length: 13 residues. Trimming removed 0 bases from V and 5 bases from J; junction bases left unmatched: 3. The CDR3 protein is CAWSVTRGTEAFF. The CDR3 DNA follows: TGTGCCTGGAGTGTCACCAGGGGGACTGAAGCTTTCTTT.

The rearrangement uses TRBV10-3 and TRBJ2-7; TRBD1 is a possible D gene (5 bases). Germline values: CDR1 ENHRY, CDR2 SYGVKD. This CDR3 contains 15 residues. V was clipped by 3 bases and J by 0 bases, with 12 bases between them. CDR3 protein: CAISDSHRSSYEQYF. The CDR3 bases are TGTGCCATCAGTGATTCTCACAGGAGCTCCTACGAGCAGTACTTC.

The V and J genes are TRBV12-5 and TRBJ2-7; a weak D match, TRBD2 (7 bases). Trimming left V 0 bases short and J 3 bases short, with 12 bases between. The CDR3 runs 15 residues. The germline CDR1 and CDR2 sequences are LGHNT and FRNRAP. CDR3 bases: TGTGCTAGTGGTTTGGTACTGGGGGGGCTCTACGAGCAGTACTTC. It yields the protein CASGLVLGGLYEQYF.

This CDR3 reads CSVDRQGVYGYTF. As DNA, the CDR3 is TGCAGCGTTGATCGACAGGGGGTCTATGGCTACACCTTC. The chain is built from TRBV29-1 and TRBJ1-2; TRBD1 agrees at 9 bases. This CDR3 spans 13 amino acids. With 3 bases clipped from V and 4 bases from J, the junction kept 3 bases outside the gene matches. CDR1 and CDR2 (germline): SQVTM, ANQGSEA.

The rearrangement joins TRBV18 to TRBJ2-5, with 14 bases matching TRBD2. Germline CDR1 is KGHSH and CDR2 is LQKENI. V was pared by 2 bases and J by 5 bases, with 13 bases of the junction left unmatched. This CDR3 is built from 19 residues. This CDR3 reads CASSPSIGLAGGTQETQYF. CDR3 nucleotide sequence: TGTGCCAGCTCACCATCTATAGGACTAGCGGGGGGAACCCAGGAGACCCAGTACTTC.

This clone was counted a single time. V and J are TRBV18 and TRBJ2-3; 13 bases line up with TRBD2. V lost 3 bases and J lost 3; bases outside the gene matches: 3. This CDR3 has 16 amino acids. CDR1 is KGHSH, CDR2 LQKENI, per germline. The CDR3 nucleotides read TGTGCCAGCTCACCGAGGACTAGCGGGGGAACAGATACGCAGTATTTT. This encodes CASSPRTSGGTDTQYF.

The chain couples TRBV19 to TRBJ1-4, with 7 nucleotides matching TRBD1. CDR3 size: 11 residues. The V gene's germline CDR1 is LNHDA and CDR2 SQIVND (reference sequence). With V trimmed by 9 bases and J by 15 bases, 10 bases remained unmatched. The CDR3 nucleotides are TGTGCCAGCCACTCAGGACAGGAGGTGTTTTTT. Translating it yields CASHSGQEVFF.

The gene calls are TRBV2 and TRBJ2-1; 7 bases line up with TRBD1. The CDR3 contains 13 residues. V lost 7 bases to trimming and J lost 8 bases; unmatched junction nucleotides: 8. Germline V lookup: CDR1 SNHLY, CDR2 FYNNEI. The CDR3 sequence is CASNRDRIDEQFF. The CDR3 DNA is TGTGCCAGCAACCGGGACAGAATCGATGAGCAGTTCTTC. The whole variable domain, remainder taken from reference TRBV2 and TRBJ2-1, is EPEVTQTPSHQVTQMGQEVILRCVPISNHLYFYWYRQILGQKVEFLVSFYNNEISEKSEIFDDQFSVERPDGSNFTLKIRSTKLEDSAMYFCASNRDRIDEQFFGPGTRLTVL.

V gene TRBV11-2 combines with J gene TRBJ1-5, with 8 positions matching TRBD1. CDR3 length equals 15 residues. The trim removed 2 bases at V and 9 bases at J, leaving 9 bases unmatched. Germline CDR1 reads SGHAT; CDR2 reads FQNNGV. In nucleotides, the CDR3 is TGTGCCAGCAGCTTACAGGGACAGGCCTCAGGGCCCCAGCATTTT. It is translated as CASSLQGQASGPQHF.

This chain joins TRBV7-8 and TRBJ2-5, with TRBD2 matching over 15 bases. This CDR3 has 16 amino acids. J gave up 2 bases and V 4 bases, and 2 bases lay outside the gene matches. In germline, CDR1 is SGHVS, CDR2 FQNEAQ. CDR3 nucleotide sequence: TGTGCCAGCAGCTCGGGACTAGCGGGGGGACAAGAGACCCAGTACTTC. Protein product: CASSSGLAGGQETQYF.

The genes are TRBV7-2 and TRBJ1-1, with 8 positions matching TRBD1. With V trimmed by 5 bases and J by 3 bases, 11 bases remained unmatched. Germline CDR1 reads SGHTA; CDR2 reads FQGNSA. CDR3 length: 16 residues. The CDR3 coding sequence is TGTGCCAGCAGCCTTGGGACAGGCAGAATCCACACTGAAGCTTTCTTT. Translation: CASSLGTGRIHTEAFF.